This TCR beta chain is drawn from a study of siplizumab effects on memory and regulatory T cells. Trimming took 0 bases from V and 5 from J, leaving 11 bases between them. CDR1 SGHRS and CDR2 YFSETQ come from the germline V gene. The CDR3 is 14 residues long. Comments on this clone: Its antigen is currently unknown.

Sequencing was performed with immunoSEQ multiplex PCR; in TCRdb, only in-frame clones are kept and a portion is missing. The sample has 87,000 or so clones, approximately 95% seen once. Points from the study as a whole: The suppressive capacity of proliferating Tregs from siplizumab cultures remained unconfirmed. Significant reduction of alloreactive sequences traceable to unstimulated CD4+ memory cells was observed with siplizumab. Naive T cells looked more diverse than memory cells and looked like major alloresponse contributors. Tracing alloreactive clones into unstimulated subsets worked for only a minor fraction of them.

This receptor was taken from a human donor in good health. The sample taken for sequencing was non-Treg CD4+ T cells sorted from blood. The J gene is TRBJ2-5, the V gene TRBV5-1; D is ambiguous. CDR3 nucleotides: TGCGCCAGCAGCTTGGTCCCCCGTGGGGAGACCCAGTACTTC. It codes for CASSLVPRGETQYF.